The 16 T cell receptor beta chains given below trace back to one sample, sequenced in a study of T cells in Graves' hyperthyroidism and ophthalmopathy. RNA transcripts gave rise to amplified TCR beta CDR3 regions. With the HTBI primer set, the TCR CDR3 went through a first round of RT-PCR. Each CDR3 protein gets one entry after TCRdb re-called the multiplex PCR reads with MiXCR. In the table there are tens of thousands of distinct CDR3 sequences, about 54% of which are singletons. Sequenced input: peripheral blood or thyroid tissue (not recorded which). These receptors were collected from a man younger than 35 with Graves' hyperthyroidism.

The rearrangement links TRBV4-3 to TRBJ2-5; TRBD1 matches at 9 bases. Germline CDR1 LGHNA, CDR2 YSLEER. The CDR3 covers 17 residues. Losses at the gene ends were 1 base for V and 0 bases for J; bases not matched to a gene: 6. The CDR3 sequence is CASSQVPGQGHQETQYF. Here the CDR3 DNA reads TGCGCCAGCAGCCAAGTGCCGGGACAGGGCCACCAAGAGACCCAGTACTTC.

CDR3 DNA: TGTGCCATCAGTGAAGGACAGGGGGTAAATTCACCCCTCCACTTT. Translation gives CAISEGQGVNSPLHF. This chain joins TRBV10-3 and TRBJ1-6; TRBD1 agrees at 10 bases. Germline V gene lookup returns CDR1 ENHRY and CDR2 SYGVKD. The CDR3 runs to 15 residues. Trimming took 3 bases from V and 7 from J; bases not matched to a gene: 3.

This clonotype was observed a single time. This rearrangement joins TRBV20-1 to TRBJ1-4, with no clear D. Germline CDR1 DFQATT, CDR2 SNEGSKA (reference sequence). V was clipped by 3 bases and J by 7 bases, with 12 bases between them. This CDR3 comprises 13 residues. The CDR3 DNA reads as TGCAGTGCTAGTTTTGGAAGAGGTGAAAAACTGTTTTTT. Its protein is CSASFGRGEKLFF.

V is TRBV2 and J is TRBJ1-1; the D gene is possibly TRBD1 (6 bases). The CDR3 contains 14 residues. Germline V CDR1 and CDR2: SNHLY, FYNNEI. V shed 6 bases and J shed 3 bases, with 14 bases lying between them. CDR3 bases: TGTGCCAGCAGGGTCCTGGACAGTTACACTGAAGCTTTCTTT. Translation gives CASRVLDSYTEAFF.

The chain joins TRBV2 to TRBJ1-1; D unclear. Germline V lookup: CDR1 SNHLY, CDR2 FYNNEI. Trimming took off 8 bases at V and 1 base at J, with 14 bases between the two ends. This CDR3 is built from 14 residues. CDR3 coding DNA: TGTGCCAGCCATCCCGCCGGCCCGAACACTGAAGCTTTCTTT. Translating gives CASHPAGPNTEAFF.

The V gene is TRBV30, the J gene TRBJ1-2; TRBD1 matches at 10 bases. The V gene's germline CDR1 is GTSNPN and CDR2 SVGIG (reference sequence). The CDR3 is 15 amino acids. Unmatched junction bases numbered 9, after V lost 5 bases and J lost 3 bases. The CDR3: CAWSSGTGVYYGYTF. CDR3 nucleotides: TGTGCCTGGTCAAGCGGGACAGGGGTATACTATGGCTACACCTTC.

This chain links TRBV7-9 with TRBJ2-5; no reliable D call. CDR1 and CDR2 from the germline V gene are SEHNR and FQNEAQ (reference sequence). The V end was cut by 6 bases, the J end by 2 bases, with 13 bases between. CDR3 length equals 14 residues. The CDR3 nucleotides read TGTGCCAGCAGTTATTCACAGCCGCAAGAGACCCAGTACTTC. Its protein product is CASSYSQPQETQYF.

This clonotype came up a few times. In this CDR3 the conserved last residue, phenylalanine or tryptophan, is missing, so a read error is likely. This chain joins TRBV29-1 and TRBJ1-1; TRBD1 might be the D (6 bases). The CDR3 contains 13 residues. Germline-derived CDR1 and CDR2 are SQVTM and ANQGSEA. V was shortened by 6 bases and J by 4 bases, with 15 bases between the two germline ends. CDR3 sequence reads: CSVHRDLFTEAFV. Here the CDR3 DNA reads TGCAGCGTCCACAGGGACTTGTTCACTGAAGCTTTCGTT.

This chain's CDR3 is CASSWIPGQGVLQPQHF. CDR3 nucleotide sequence: TGTGCCAGCAGTTGGATCCCGGGACAGGGGGTCTTGCAGCCCCAGCATTTT. This rearrangement joins TRBV6-5 to TRBJ1-5, with 11 bases identical to TRBD1. This CDR3 contains 17 residues. Germline-derived CDR1 and CDR2 are MNHEY and SVGAGI. V shed 4 bases, J shed 7 bases, and the junction held 12 bases outside the gene matches.

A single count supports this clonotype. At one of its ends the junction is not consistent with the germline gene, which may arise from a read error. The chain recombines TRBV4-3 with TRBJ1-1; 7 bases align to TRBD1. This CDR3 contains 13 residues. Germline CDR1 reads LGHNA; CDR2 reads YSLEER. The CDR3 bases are TGCGCCAGCAGCCAGGGGACAGTTACTGGAGCTTTCTTT. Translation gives CASSQGTVTGAFF.

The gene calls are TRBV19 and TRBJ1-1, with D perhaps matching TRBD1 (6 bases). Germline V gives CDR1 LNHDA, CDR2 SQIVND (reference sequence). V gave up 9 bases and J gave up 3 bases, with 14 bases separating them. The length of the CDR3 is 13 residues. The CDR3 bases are TGTGCCAGCGGACAGTCCGTAGACACTGAAGCTTTCTTT. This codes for CASGQSVDTEAFF.

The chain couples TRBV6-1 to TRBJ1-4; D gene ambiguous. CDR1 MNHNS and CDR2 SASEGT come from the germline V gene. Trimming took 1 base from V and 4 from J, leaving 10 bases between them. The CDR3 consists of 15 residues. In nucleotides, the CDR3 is TGTGCCAGCAGTGAAGTCGGAGGGCGTAATGAAAAACTGTTTTTT. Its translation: CASSEVGGRNEKLFF.

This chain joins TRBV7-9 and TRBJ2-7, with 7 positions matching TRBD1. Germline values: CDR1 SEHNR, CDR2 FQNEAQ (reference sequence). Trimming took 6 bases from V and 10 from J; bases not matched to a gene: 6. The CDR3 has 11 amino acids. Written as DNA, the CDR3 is TGTGCCAGCAGTCAAACAGGGGATCAGTACTTC. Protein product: CASSQTGDQYF.

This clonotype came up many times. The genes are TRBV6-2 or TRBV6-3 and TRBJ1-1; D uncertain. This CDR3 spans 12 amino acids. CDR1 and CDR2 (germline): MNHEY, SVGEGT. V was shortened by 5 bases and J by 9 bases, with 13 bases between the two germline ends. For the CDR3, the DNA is TGTGCCAGCAGTAGGCCGGTATCGCAAGCTTTCTTT. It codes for CASSRPVSQAFF.

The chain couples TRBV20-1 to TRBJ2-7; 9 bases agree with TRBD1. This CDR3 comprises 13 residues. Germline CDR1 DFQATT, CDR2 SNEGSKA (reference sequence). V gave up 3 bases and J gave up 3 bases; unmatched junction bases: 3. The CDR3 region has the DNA TGCAGTGCTAGGAAGGACAGGGGCTACGAGCAGTACTTC. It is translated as CSARKDRGYEQYF.

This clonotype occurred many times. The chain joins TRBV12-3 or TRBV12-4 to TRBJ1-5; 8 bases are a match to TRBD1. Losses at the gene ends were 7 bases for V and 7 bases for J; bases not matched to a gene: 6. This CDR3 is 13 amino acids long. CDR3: CASTDRGGQPQHF. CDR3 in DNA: TGTGCCAGCACCGACAGGGGCGGCCAGCCCCAGCATTTT.